Listed below are T cell receptor beta chains from one sample, sequenced in a study of blood T cell repertoires in COVID-19. Measured with immunoSEQ multiplex PCR; TCRdb has only the in-frame clones, and not every one. The sample has around 6,000 clones, 70% to 75% seen once; the top ten hold about 16%. The sequenced sample consisted of peripheral blood. Receptors were obtained from a man in his 60s with acute or convalescent COVID-19. Each CDR3 is given with its conserved first and last residue. The D gene is left open where the match is weak. Rows give clone size only sometimes, using once, few, many, or a class for an expanded clone.

.,TRBJ2-2,16,once,TRBV4-2,CASSQEFAETTGELFF,TGTGCCAGCAGCCAAGAATTTGCGGAAACCACCGGGGAGCTGTTTTTT
.,TRBJ1-5,13,.,TRBV6-5,CACELAGNQPQHF,TGTGCCTGTGAATTAGCTGGCAATCAGCCCCAGCATTTT
TRBD2,TRBJ2-7,15,few,TRBV6-1,CASSETSGSAYEQYF,TGTGCCAGCAGTGAAACTAGCGGCTCGGCCTACGAGCAGTACTTC
.,TRBJ1-1,14,.,TRBV5-5,CASSLLRSDSEAFF,TGTGCCAGCAGCTTGCTACGATCCGATTCTGAAGCTTTCTTT
TRBD2,TRBJ2-7,17,.,TRBV4-1,CASSQDRLAGGPYEQYF,TGCGCCAGCAGCCAAGATAGGCTAGCGGGAGGGCCTTACGAGCAGTACTTC
TRBD2,TRBJ2-7,14,.,TRBV7-6,CASSPGAGAYEQYF,TGTGCCAGCAGCCCCGGAGCGGGGGCCTACGAGCAGTACTTC
.,TRBJ1-6,13,.,TRBV25-1,CASRQVRESPLHF,TGTGCCAGCAGACAGGTCAGGGAATCACCCCTCCACTTT
TRBD2,TRBJ2-1,19,.,TRBV6-4,CASSDFRTSGLDTYNEQFF,TGTGCCAGCAGTGACTTTCGGACTAGCGGGCTCGACACCTACAATGAGCAGTTCTTC
TRBD2,TRBJ2-2,14,.,TRBV12-5,CASCPSGYTGELFF,TGTGCTAGTTGTCCTAGCGGGTACACCGGGGAGCTGTTTTTT
TRBD1,TRBJ2-7,15,.,TRBV7-9,CASSQPDRGFYEQYF,TGTGCCAGCAGCCAGCCGGACAGGGGATTTTACGAGCAGTACTTC
TRBD1,TRBJ2-7,13,few,TRBV18,CASSSGQDYEQYF,TGTGCCAGCTCATCCGGACAGGACTACGAGCAGTACTTC
.,TRBJ1-2,13,medium-sized,TRBV10-3,CAIRIQESYGYTF,TGTGCCATCAGAATACAGGAGAGCTATGGCTACACCTTC
.,TRBJ1-2,14,.,TRBV6-5,CATWGGFAGYGYTF,TGTGCCACCTGGGGGGGGTTCGCCGGCTATGGCTACACCTTC
TRBD2,TRBJ2-5,18,.,TRBV7-6,CASSQLAGGPSPGETQYF,TGTGCCAGCAGCCAATTAGCGGGAGGGCCCTCCCCCGGGGAGACCCAGTACTTC
.,TRBJ1-4,14,few,TRBV19,CASRGGASNEKLFF,TGTGCCAGTAGGGGAGGGGCCTCTAATGAAAAACTGTTTTTT
.,TRBJ1-2,14,.,TRBV18,CASSPFQTNYGYTF,TGTGCCAGCTCACCATTTCAGACAAACTATGGCTACACCTTC
.,TRBJ2-6,18,.,TRBV12-5,CASGLVPTGFSGANVLTF,TGTGCTAGTGGTTTGGTTCCGACAGGTTTCTCTGGGGCCAACGTCCTGACTTTC
.,TRBJ2-3,12,.,TRBV2,CASRTGFDTQYF,TGTGCCAGCAGGACGGGTTTTGATACGCAGTATTTT
.,TRBJ1-3,16,.,TRBV4-3,CASSLERGVRGDTIYF,TGCGCCAGCAGCCTTGAACGGGGCGTCAGGGGAGACACCATATATTTT
TRBD1,TRBJ1-5,15,.,TRBV6-2/TRBV6-3,CASSLGQGYRQPQHF,TGTGCCAGCAGTTTGGGACAGGGATATCGCCAGCCCCAGCATTTT
.,TRBJ2-4,13,.,TRBV15,CATSRTGEDIQYF,TGTGCCACCAGCCGGACTGGGGAAGACATTCAGTACTTC
.,TRBJ2-4,13,once,TRBV24-1,CATSDPGENIQYF,TGTGCCACCAGTGACCCGGGGGAAAACATTCAGTACTTC
.,TRBJ2-2,15,.,TRBV7-2,CASSLARATTGELFF,TGTGCCAGCAGCTTAGCGCGGGCGACCACCGGGGAGCTGTTTTTT
.,TRBJ2-7,14,.,TRBV7-2,CASSPHLMQYEQYF,TGTGCCAGCAGCCCCCACCTTATGCAGTACGAGCAGTACTTC
.,TRBJ1-1,15,.,TRBV4-3,CASSQADGRGTEAFF,TGCGCCAGCAGCCAAGCGGACGGCCGGGGGACTGAAGCTTTCTTT
TRBD1,TRBJ2-2,15,few,TRBV7-8,CASSSAGGSTGELFF,TGTGCCAGCAGCTCAGCAGGGGGCTCGACCGGGGAGCTGTTTTTT
.,TRBJ1-1,14,.,TRBV11-3,CASSLSQGNTEAFF,TGTGCCAGCAGCTTGTCACAGGGGAACACTGAAGCTTTCTTT
TRBD1,TRBJ2-1,13,.,TRBV4-3,CASSRDRDNEQFF,TGCGCCAGCAGCCGGGACAGGGACAATGAGCAGTTCTTC
TRBD1,TRBJ1-6,16,.,TRBV10-1,CASPLQGVGFDSPLHF,TGCGCCAGCCCACTACAGGGGGTGGGTTTCGATTCACCCCTCCACTTT
.,TRBJ2-1,15,.,TRBV6-2/TRBV6-3,CASSLAQSSYNEQFF,TGTGCCAGCAGTTTAGCGCAGAGCTCCTACAATGAGCAGTTCTTC
TRBD2,TRBJ2-1,15,.,TRBV6-5,CASSRTSGGLNEQFF,TGTGCCAGCAGCCGGACTAGCGGGGGGCTTAATGAGCAGTTCTTC
TRBD1,TRBJ2-3,15,.,TRBV7-6,CASSPTGVSTDTQYF,TGTGCCAGCAGTCCAACAGGGGTTAGCACAGATACGCAGTATTTT
TRBD2,TRBJ2-2,20,.,TRBV18,CASSRISVAGGPTVPGELFF,TGTGCCAGCTCACGAATTTCGGTAGCGGGAGGGCCAACGGTTCCCGGGGAGCTGTTTTTT
.,TRBJ2-6,17,.,TRBV30,CAWSATGFLTGANVLTF,TGTGCCTGGAGTGCTACAGGGTTTTTAACTGGGGCCAACGTCCTGACTTTC
TRBD1,TRBJ1-1,16,.,TRBV11-2,CASSFPSGTGYTEAFF,TGTGCCAGCAGCTTCCCCTCCGGGACAGGGTACACTGAAGCTTTCTTT
.,TRBJ2-1,15,.,TRBV19,CASSIAGGFYNEQFF,TGTGCCAGTAGCATCGCCGGGGGATTCTACAATGAGCAGTTCTTC
TRBD1,TRBJ1-3,15,few,TRBV7-9,CASSLLTGSLNTIYF,TGTGCCAGCAGCTTACTGACAGGGAGCCTTAACACCATATATTTT
.,TRBJ2-1,15,once,TRBV11-2,CASSPLASWDNEQFF,TGTGCCAGCAGCCCTTTAGCTTCTTGGGACAATGAGCAGTTCTTC
TRBD1,TRBJ1-2,14,.,TRBV30,CAWRRPGQFYGYTF,TGTGCCTGGAGGCGTCCGGGACAGTTCTATGGCTACACCTTC
.,TRBJ1-6,16,.,TRBV28,CASSLFGLIGGSPLHF,TGTGCCAGCAGTTTATTCGGCCTAATAGGCGGTTCACCCCTCCACTTT
TRBD2,TRBJ2-7,15,once,TRBV6-5,CASSRSGAYSYEQYF,TGTGCCAGCAGTCGGAGCGGGGCATACTCCTACGAGCAGTACTTC
.,TRBJ1-2,14,.,TRBV29-1,CSVDPTASNYGYTF,TGCAGCGTTGATCCGACAGCTTCGAACTATGGCTACACCTTC
.,TRBJ1-2,10,.,TRBV29-1,CSVEVAERRF,TGCAGCGTTGAAGTAGCGGAAAGAAGGTTC